This TCR beta chain was sequenced for a study of vaccination and CD4 T cells after COVID-19. Study overall: Stimulation of the cells used overlapping spike peptide pools from SARS-CoV-2 and from the common cold coronaviruses HCoV-NL63, HCoV-OC43 and HCoV-229E.

Treatment denoted: approximately nine-day PBMC culture with coronavirus spike peptide pools or control peptides (ViraFEST assay). ViraFEST used peptide pools to expand antigen-specific T cells and subsequently sequenced their TCRs. This CDR3 has 12 residues. Germline lookup yields CDR1 MNHNS and CDR2 SASEGT. V was pared by 7 bases and J by 2 bases, with 8 bases between. A note on this clonotype: Its matching antigen is unknown.

The Oncomine TCR Beta short-read assay generated sequence data from the DNA of cultured CD4+ T cells. After culture, CD4+ T cells served as the source for genomic DNA extraction. TCRdb reprocessed the PCR reads via MiXCR and lists one record per CDR3 protein. The data hold under 25,000 distinct CDR3 sequences, with over 20% observed a single time. This clonotype was obtained from a human donor with COVID-19. The chain joins TRBV6-1 to TRBJ1-2; D might be TRBD1 (6 bases). The sequencing input was cultured CD4+ T cells from blood. The CDR3 nucleotides read TGTGCCAGCACGGACAGCAACTATGGCTACACCTTC. Protein sequence: CASTDSNYGYTF.